This TCR beta chain was documented in a study of shared clonotypes between healthy human individuals. Study findings and constraints: Sorted-subset sequencing, rarefaction showed, was incomplete despite large depth. Shared clonotypes across all four donors exceeded non-shared ones in generation probability. Four donors had around 5.5% of their naive CD4 clonotypes in common.

The protocol was immunoSEQ multiplex PCR, while the TCRdb copy is restricted to in-frame clones and leaves out a portion. The sample holds approximately 1.5 million clones, 95% to 99% seen once. The germline V gene encodes CDR1 SGHVS and CDR2 FQNEAQ. Trimming removed 7 bases from V and 7 bases from J, with 17 bases in between. The CDR3 runs 13 residues. Division of CD4+ cells produced a CD45RA+ naive subset and a CD45RA-negative memory subset. As for this clone: As yet, its antigen is unknown.

This sequence joins TRBV7-8 and TRBJ2-7; no clear D. What was sequenced was naive CD4+ T cells sorted from blood. Subset of the sample: CD45RA+ positively selected. The receptor's source is a man aged 25 to 40 in good health. The CDR3: CASTMTNRLEQYF. The DNA of the CDR3 is TGTGCCAGCACCATGACGAACCGCTTGGAGCAGTACTTC. The full variable domain, rest sourced from reference TRBV7-8 and TRBJ2-7, is GAGVSQSPRYKVAKRGQDVALRCDPISGHVSLFWYQQALGQGPEFLTYFQNEAQLDKSGLPSDRFFAERPEGSVSTLKIQRTQQEDSAVYLCASTMTNRLEQYFGPGTRLTVT.